This TCR beta chain was profiled in a study of glioma-infiltrating T cells. Study-wide findings and caveats: Very few CDR3 sequences were shared between tissue and blood. Non-neoplastic patients had below-expected tissue-blood divergence, while all gliomas exceeded expectation.

TCR alpha and beta CDR3 regions were amplified from RNA using iRepertoire nested multiplex PCR. Tissue mRNA or PBMC total RNA, roughly 85-450 ng, went into one-step reverse transcription and amplification. MiXCR was run by TCRdb on the multiplex PCR reads, yielding one entry per CDR3 protein. The data contain roughly 16,000 distinct CDR3 sequences, roughly 60% of them seen just once; the ten biggest clones take up roughly 45%. V dropped 5 bases and J dropped 3; count of bases not matched to a gene: 12. The CDR3 contains 15 residues. Germline CDR1 DFQATT, CDR2 SNEGSKA (reference sequence). Concerning this clonotype: The antigen is undetermined.

This sequence originates from a human donor with low-grade glioma or glioblastoma, undergoing nonglioma brain surgery, or in good health (not recorded which). V gene TRBV20-1 combines with J gene TRBJ2-5, with 7 bases that match TRBD2. The specimen was glioma tissue, nonneoplastic brain tissue, or PBMCs (not recorded which). CDR3 region: CSALDWLAVEETQYF. The CDR3 DNA sequence: TGCAGTGCTTTAGACTGGCTAGCGGTGGAAGAGACCCAGTACTTC.